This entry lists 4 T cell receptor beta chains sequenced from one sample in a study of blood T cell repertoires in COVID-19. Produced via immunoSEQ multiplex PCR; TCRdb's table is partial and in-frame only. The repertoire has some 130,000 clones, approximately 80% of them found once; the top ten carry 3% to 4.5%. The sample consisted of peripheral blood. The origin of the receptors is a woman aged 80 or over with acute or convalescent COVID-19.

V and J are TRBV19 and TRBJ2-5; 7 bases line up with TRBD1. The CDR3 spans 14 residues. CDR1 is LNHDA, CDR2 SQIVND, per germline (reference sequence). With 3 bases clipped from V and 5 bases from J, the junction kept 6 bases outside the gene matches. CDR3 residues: CASSIGTATETQYF. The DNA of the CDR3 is TGTGCCAGTAGTATCGGGACAGCAACTGAGACCCAGTACTTC.

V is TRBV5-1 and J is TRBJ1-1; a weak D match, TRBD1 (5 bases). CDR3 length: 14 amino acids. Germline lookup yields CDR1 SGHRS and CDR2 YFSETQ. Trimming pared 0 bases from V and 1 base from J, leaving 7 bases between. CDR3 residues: CASSLEGRNTEAFF. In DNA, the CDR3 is TGCGCCAGCAGCTTGGAGGGGCGGAACACTGAAGCTTTCTTT.

The CDR3 region has the DNA TGTGCCAGCAGACTCTCCCAGGGAACTAACTATGGCTACACCTTC. It yields the protein CASRLSQGTNYGYTF. The chain combines TRBV6-6 with TRBJ1-2; TRBD1 is a possible D gene (5 bases). Trimming shortened V by 6 bases and J by 0 bases, and 14 bases separated the two germline ends. The CDR3 has 15 residues. The germline V gene encodes CDR1 MNHNY and CDR2 SVGAGI (reference sequence).

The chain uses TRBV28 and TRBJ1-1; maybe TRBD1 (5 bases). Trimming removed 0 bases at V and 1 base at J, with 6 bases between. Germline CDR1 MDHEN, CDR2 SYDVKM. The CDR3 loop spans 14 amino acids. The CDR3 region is CASSLWTANTEAFF. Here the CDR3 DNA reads TGTGCCAGCAGTTTATGGACAGCGAACACTGAAGCTTTCTTT.